This T cell receptor (beta chain) was identified in a study of glioma-infiltrating T cells. TCR alpha and beta CDR3 regions were amplified from RNA using iRepertoire nested multiplex PCR. TCRdb re-derived calls from the multiplex PCR reads in MiXCR, one entry per CDR3 protein. Among tens of thousands of distinct CDR3 sequences listed, 23% were seen once. Per germline, CDR1 GTSNPN and CDR2 SVGIG (reference sequence). The CDR3 runs to 15 residues. This clonotype has just one count. A read error may account for a junction end that differs from germline. The chain is built from TRBV30 and TRBJ1-2; 9 bases are shared with TRBD1. Sequenced input: glioma tissue, nonneoplastic brain tissue, or PBMCs (not recorded which). The receptor comes from a human donor with low-grade glioma or glioblastoma, undergoing nonglioma brain surgery, or in good health (not recorded which). DNA of the CDR3: TGTGCCTGGAGTATTCCGGGACAGGGAAACTATGGCTACAGCTTC. This codes for CAWSIPGQGNYGYSF. Filled out from reference TRBV30 and TRBJ1-2, the complete variable domain reads SQTIHQWPATLVQPVGSPLSLECTVEGTSNPNLYWYRQAAGRGLQLLFYSVGIGQISSEVPQNLSASRPQDRQFILSSKKLLLSDSGFYLCAWSIPGQGNYGYSFGSGTRLTVV.